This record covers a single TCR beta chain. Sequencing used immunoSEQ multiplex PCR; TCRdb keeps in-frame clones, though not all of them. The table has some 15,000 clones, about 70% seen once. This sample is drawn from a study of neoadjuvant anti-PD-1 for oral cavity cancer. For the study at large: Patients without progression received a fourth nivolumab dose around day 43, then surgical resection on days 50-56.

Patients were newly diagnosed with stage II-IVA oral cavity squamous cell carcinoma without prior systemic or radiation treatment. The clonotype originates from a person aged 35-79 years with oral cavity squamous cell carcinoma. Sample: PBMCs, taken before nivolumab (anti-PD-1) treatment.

CDR3 region: CASSLAGARADTQYF. The CDR3 coding sequence is TGTGCCAGCAGCTTGGCGGGGGCTCGGGCAGATACGCAGTATTTT. The chain uses TRBV5-4 and TRBJ2-3; either TRBD1 or TRBD2 may supply D (6 bases each). Germline CDR1 is SGHNT and CDR2 is YYREEE (reference sequence). The ends were cut back, 0 bases at V and 4 bases at J, with 12 bases in the middle. This CDR3 spans 15 amino acids.